These 18 T cell receptor beta chains originate from one sample sequenced in a study of blood T cell repertoires in COVID-19. Produced via immunoSEQ multiplex PCR; TCRdb's table is partial and in-frame only. The data hold fewer than 100,000 clones, with around 90% observed a single time. The sequencing sample was made of peripheral blood. The receptor set was obtained from a human donor in a cohort sampled during active COVID-19.

The rearrangement uses TRBV6-2 or TRBV6-3 and TRBJ1-5; D is possibly TRBD1 (5 bases). This CDR3 region has 16 residues. Trimming stripped 5 bases from V and 7 bases from J, with 21 bases between. Germline V lookup: CDR1 MNHEY, CDR2 SVGEGT. The CDR3 DNA reads TGTGCCAGCAGTCCAATATCGCGGGGGATAGGGCAGCCCCAGCATTTT. Protein: CASSPISRGIGQPQHF.

V and J are TRBV6-1 and TRBJ2-7; TRBD2 is a possible D gene (6 bases). The CDR3 contains 12 residues. CDR1 and CDR2 from the germline V gene are MNHNS and SASEGT. Between the trimmed V and J ends, which lost 3 bases and 4 bases, there was a span of 7 bases. CDR3 sequence: CASSDAGYEQYF. The CDR3 DNA reads as TGTGCCAGCAGTGATGCGGGGTACGAGCAGTACTTC.

The chain combines TRBV3-1 (or the pseudogene TRBV3-2) with TRBJ1-2, with TRBD1 matching 9 bases. Germline CDR1 reads LGHDT; CDR2 reads YNNKEL (reference sequence). V dropped 0 bases and J dropped 5; count of bases not matched to a gene: 7. The CDR3 has 16 residues. The CDR3, as DNA: TGTGCCAGCAGCCAAGAGGAGTGGGACAGGGAGTATGGCTACACCTTC. This codes for CASSQEEWDREYGYTF.

The chain uses TRBV15 and TRBJ2-3; 10 positions match TRBD2. V lost 0 bases, J lost 6 bases, and 3 bases stayed unmatched. The CDR3 length is 15 residues. The V gene's germline CDR1 is LNHNV and CDR2 YYDKDF (reference sequence). CDR3 in amino acids: CATSRDSGRTDTQYF. The CDR3 DNA is TGTGCCACCAGCAGAGATAGCGGGAGGACCGATACGCAGTATTTT.

This clone was seen only a few times. The V and J genes are TRBV5-6 and TRBJ2-7, with TRBD1 as a possible D gene (6 bases). CDR1 and CDR2 (germline): SGHDT, YYEEEE. This CDR3 is 14 amino acids long. V lost 1 base and J lost 6, with 14 bases in between. The CDR3 region is CASSLNTGQGEQYF. In DNA form, the CDR3 reads TGTGCCAGCAGCTTGAATACAGGGCAGGGCGAGCAGTACTTC.

This rearrangement joins TRBV7-6 to TRBJ1-3; 9 nucleotides align to TRBD1. The V segment lost 4 bases and the J segment 4 bases; nucleotides outside the gene matches: 5. Germline assignment: CDR1 SGHVS and CDR2 FNYEAQ. The CDR3 totals 15 residues. CDR3 sequence: CASSSGTGWGNTIYF. CDR3 DNA sequence: TGTGCCAGCAGCTCCGGGACAGGGTGGGGAAACACCATATATTTT.

The chain uses TRBV9 and TRBJ1-2; TRBD1 aligns across 9 bases. CDR1 SGDLS and CDR2 YYNGEE come from the germline V gene. There are 17 residues in the CDR3. V shed 4 bases, J shed 1 base, and the junction held 11 bases outside the gene matches. CDR3 DNA: TGTGCCAGCAGCCCGGATCCGGGACAGGGACATAACTATGGCTACACCTTC. Its protein product is CASSPDPGQGHNYGYTF.

This clone was observed a single time. DNA for the CDR3: TGCGCCAGCAGGTCGGGAAACGAGCAGTACTTC. Translating it yields CASRSGNEQYF. The chain has TRBV5-1 and TRBJ2-7; tentative D call: TRBD2 (5 bases). The CDR3 runs 11 residues. From germline, CDR1 is SGHRS and CDR2 YFSETQ. The germline V and J ends were trimmed by 5 bases and 5 bases, with 8 bases remaining between them.

The rearrangement uses TRBV5-1 and TRBJ2-7; D not resolved. Per germline, CDR1 SGHRS and CDR2 YFSETQ. V lost 1 base, J lost 2 bases, and 10 bases lay in between. The CDR3 is 14 residues long. The CDR3 region has the DNA TGCGCCAGCAGCTTGTTCCCAGGTACCTACGAGCAGTACTTC. It translates to CASSLFPGTYEQYF. The variable domain in full, completed from reference TRBV5-1 and TRBJ2-7, reads KAGVTQTPRYLIKTRGQQVTLSCSPISGHRSVSWYQQTPGQGLQFLFEYFSETQRNKGNFPGRFSGRQFSNSRSEMNVSTLELGDSALYLCASSLFPGTYEQYFGPGTRLTVT.

V is TRBV2 and J is TRBJ2-5; 8 bases fit TRBD2. Trimming at V came to 3 bases and at J to 1 base, leaving 10 bases not matched to a gene. CDR3 length: 17 residues. Germline V gene sequence: CDR1 SNHLY, CDR2 FYNNEI. Written as DNA, the CDR3 is TGTGCCAGCAGTGACGGGATGGCGGGGGGCCTCCAAGAGACCCAGTACTTC. Its protein is CASSDGMAGGLQETQYF.

In this sample, this clone turned up a few times. The rearrangement uses TRBV7-8 and TRBJ1-2, with 9 bases matching TRBD1. V lost 0 bases and J lost 5; bases outside the gene matches: 1. Germline CDR1 SGHVS, CDR2 FQNEAQ. This CDR3 is 14 amino acids long. CDR3 in DNA: TGTGCCAGCAGCTTAGCAGACAGGGGGTATGGCTACACCTTC. Translated: CASSLADRGYGYTF.

The chain has TRBV10-1 and TRBJ2-5; TRBD2 is a possible D gene (7 bases). V was shortened by 6 bases and J by 5 bases, with 19 bases between the two germline ends. The length of the CDR3 is 15 residues. The germline CDR1 and CDR2 sequences are WNHNN and SYGVQD (reference sequence). This CDR3 is CASRKQGGVRETQYF. The DNA for the CDR3 is TGCGCCAGCAGGAAACAGGGAGGGGTGAGGGAGACCCAGTACTTC.

The J gene is TRBJ2-2, the V gene TRBV2, with TRBD2 identical over 9 bases. Per germline, CDR1 SNHLY and CDR2 FYNNEI. The CDR3 is 16 residues long. V lost 7 bases and J lost 5; bases outside the gene matches: 11. The CDR3 reads CASNIGLAGRTGELFF. CDR3 sequence (DNA): TGTGCCAGCAATATCGGGCTAGCGGGAAGGACCGGGGAGCTGTTTTTT.

This sequence joins TRBV6-4 and TRBJ2-5, with TRBD2 identical over 12 bases. The CDR3 has 19 residues. The trim removed 0 bases at V and 5 bases at J, leaving 13 bases unmatched. Per germline, CDR1 MRHNA and CDR2 SNTAGT. CDR3 residues: CASSDSRLAGGTMGETQYF. CDR3 DNA sequence: TGTGCCAGCAGTGACTCGAGGCTAGCGGGAGGGACCATGGGGGAGACCCAGTACTTC.

V usage is TRBV5-1 and J usage is TRBJ2-3, with 10 bases matching TRBD2. The CDR3 loop spans 16 amino acids. V lost 4 bases to trimming and J lost 1 base; unmatched junction nucleotides: 6. Germline CDR1 is SGHRS and CDR2 is YFSETQ. CDR3 loop: CASSPSGTSGTDTQYF. Here the CDR3 DNA reads TGCGCCAGCAGCCCCTCGGGGACTAGCGGCACAGATACGCAGTATTTT.

V usage is TRBV18 and J usage is TRBJ1-5; no reliable D call. Germline V lookup: CDR1 KGHSH, CDR2 LQKENI. The CDR3 is 14 amino acids. The V and J ends lost 4 bases and 0 bases respectively, with 7 bases between them. The CDR3 sequence: CASSHEGSNQPQHF. In DNA form, the CDR3 reads TGTGCCAGCTCACATGAGGGTAGCAATCAGCCCCAGCATTTT.

V usage is TRBV3-1 (or the pseudogene TRBV3-2) and J usage is TRBJ2-7, with TRBD1 matching over 8 bases. V trimming: 2 bases; J trimming: 12 bases; junction bases outside the gene matches: 12. CDR1 and CDR2 from the germline V gene are LGHDT and YNNKEL (reference sequence). This CDR3 contains 14 residues. Here the CDR3 DNA reads TGTGCCAGCAGCCAAACCGGGACAGGATCCCCTCGGTACTTC. Encoded protein: CASSQTGTGSPRYF.

The gene calls are TRBV30 and TRBJ2-3; D unclear. Deletions cut 0 bases from V and 1 base from J, with 5 bases between. Per the germline V gene, CDR1 is GTSNPN and CDR2 is SVGIG (reference sequence). CDR3 length: 13 amino acids. CDR3 loop: CAWSVSGTDTQYF. Written as DNA, the CDR3 is TGTGCCTGGAGTGTCTCAGGCACAGATACGCAGTATTTT.